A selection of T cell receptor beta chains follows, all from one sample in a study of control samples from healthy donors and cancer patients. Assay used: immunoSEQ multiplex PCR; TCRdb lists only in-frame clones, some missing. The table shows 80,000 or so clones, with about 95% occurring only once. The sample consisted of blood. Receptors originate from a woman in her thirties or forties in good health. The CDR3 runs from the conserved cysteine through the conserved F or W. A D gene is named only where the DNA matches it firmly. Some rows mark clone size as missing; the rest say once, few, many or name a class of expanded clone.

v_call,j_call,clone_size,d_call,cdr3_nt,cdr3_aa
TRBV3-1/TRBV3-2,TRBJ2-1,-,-,TGTGCCAGCAGCCAAGGGTCTTTGAGGCAGTTCTTC,CASSQGSLRQFF
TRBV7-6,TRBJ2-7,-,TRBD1,TGTGCCAGCAGCTTTTCCCTACAGGGGTCCTACGAGCAGTACTTC,CASSFSLQGSYEQYF
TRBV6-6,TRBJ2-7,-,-,TGTGCCAGCAACGGACGGGGGACCTACGAGCAGTACTTC,CASNGRGTYEQYF
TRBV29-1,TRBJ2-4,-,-,TGCAGCGTGGAGCAGATACAAACGGACATTCAGTACTTC,CSVEQIQTDIQYF
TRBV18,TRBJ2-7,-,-,TGTGCCAGCTCACCAGGACACTCCTACGAGCAGTACTTC,CASSPGHSYEQYF
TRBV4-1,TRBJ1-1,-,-,TGCGCCAGCAGCCAAGGTCAGATGAACACTGAAGCTTTCTTT,CASSQGQMNTEAFF
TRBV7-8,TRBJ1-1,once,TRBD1,TGTGCCAGCAGCTTCTCGGACAGGGGGAACACTGAAGCTTTCTTT,CASSFSDRGNTEAFF
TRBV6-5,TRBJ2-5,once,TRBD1,TGTGCCAGCAGTTCCCCGGGACAGGGACGAGAGACCCAGTACTTC,CASSSPGQGRETQYF
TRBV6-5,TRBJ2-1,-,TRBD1,TGTGCCAGCAGTTACTCAGTGGGACAGGGTTACAATGAGCAGTTCTTC,CASSYSVGQGYNEQFF
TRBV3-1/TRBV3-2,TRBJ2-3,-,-,TGTGCCAGCAGCCCAACGGGGTCGGCAGATACGCAGTATTTT,CASSPTGSADTQYF
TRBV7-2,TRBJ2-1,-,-,TGTGCCAGCAGCTTATGGAGAAGTGAGCAGTTCTTC,CASSLWRSEQFF
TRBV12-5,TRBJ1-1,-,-,TGTGCTAGTGGTTTGTCACAGGGCCGGAACACTGAAGCTTTCTTT,CASGLSQGRNTEAFF
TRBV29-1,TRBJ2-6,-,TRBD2,TGCAGCGTTACGGGACTAGCGGGAGGGAGCTCTGGGGCCAACGTCCTGACTTTC,CSVTGLAGGSSGANVLTF
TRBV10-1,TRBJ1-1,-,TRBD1,TGCGCCAGCGCCAAGGGGGACAGGGCTGAAGCTTTCTTT,CASAKGDRAEAFF
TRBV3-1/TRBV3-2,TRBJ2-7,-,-,TGTGCCAGCAGCCAAGGAGGGTTCGGGACGGTCTCCTACGAGCAGTACTTC,CASSQGGFGTVSYEQYF
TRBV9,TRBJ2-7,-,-,TGTGCCAGCAGCGTAGGGGCAGGGGCCTACGAGCAGTACTTC,CASSVGAGAYEQYF
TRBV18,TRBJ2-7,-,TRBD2,TGTGCCAGCTCGCAATTTAGACTAGCGGGTTATAACTACGAGCAGTACTTC,CASSQFRLAGYNYEQYF
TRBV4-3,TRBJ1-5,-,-,TGCGCCAGCAGCCGGGGACGGAGCAATCAGCCCCAGCATTTT,CASSRGRSNQPQHF
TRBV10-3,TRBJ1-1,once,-,TGTGCCATCAGTGACCACAACCTGAACACTGAAGCTTTCTTT,CAISDHNLNTEAFF
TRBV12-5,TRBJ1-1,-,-,TGTGCTAGTGGTTTGGAGGCAGGAACGAAAGCTTTCTTT,CASGLEAGTKAFF
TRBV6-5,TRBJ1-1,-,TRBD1,TGTGCCAGCAGGGTAGACAGGGGGGTTACTGAAGCTTTCTTT,CASRVDRGVTEAFF
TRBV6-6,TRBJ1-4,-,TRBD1,TGTGCCAGCCAGGGACAGGTCTATGAAAAACTGTTTTTT,CASQGQVYEKLFF
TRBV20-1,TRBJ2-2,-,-,TGCAGTGCTAGTGTGGACACCGGGGAGCTGTTTTTT,CSASVDTGELFF
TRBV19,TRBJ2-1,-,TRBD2,TGTGCCAGTAGTACCGGGGGGGGCTCCTACAATGAGCAGTTCTTC,CASSTGGGSYNEQFF
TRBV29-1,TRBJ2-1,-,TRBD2,TGCAGCGTTGAAGCTCCGGGACTAGCGGTGGTGAGCTCCTACAATGAGCAGTTCTTC,CSVEAPGLAVVSSYNEQFF
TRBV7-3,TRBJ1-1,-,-,TGTGCCAGCAGCTTAAAGGGTATGACCACTGAAGCTTTCTTT,CASSLKGMTTEAFF
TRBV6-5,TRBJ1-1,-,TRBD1,TGTGCCAGCAGTTACTCGAGGGGGCTTTCGGGCACTGAAGCTTTCTTT,CASSYSRGLSGTEAFF
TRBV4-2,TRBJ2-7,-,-,TGTGCCAGCAGCCAAGAGGAGGGGGAGCAGTACTTC,CASSQEEGEQYF
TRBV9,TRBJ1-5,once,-,TGTGCCAGCAGCATGGACGGAATCAATCAGCCCCAGCATTTT,CASSMDGINQPQHF
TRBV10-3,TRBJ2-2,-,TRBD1,TGTGCCATCAGGACGGGACCAGGGGGCACCGGGGAGCTGTTTTTT,CAIRTGPGGTGELFF
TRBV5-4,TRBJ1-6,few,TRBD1,TGTGCCAGCAGCTCCCGGACAGGGGGCTTCTATAATTCACCCCTCCACTTT,CASSSRTGGFYNSPLHF
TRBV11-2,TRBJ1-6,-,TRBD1,TGTGCCAGCAGCTTAGGGCGTTTAGTTTGGGACAGACTCCACTTT,CASSLGRLVWDRLHF
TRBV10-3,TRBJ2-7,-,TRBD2,TGTGCCATCAGTGGAGGGACTAGCGGGAGAGGCTTATCCTACGAGCAGTACTTC,CAISGGTSGRGLSYEQYF
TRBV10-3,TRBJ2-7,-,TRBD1,TGTGCCATCAGCGGACGGACAGGGGAACGGCAGTACTTC,CAISGRTGERQYF
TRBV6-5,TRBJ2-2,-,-,TGTGCCAGCAGTTACGGGGTTATTTCCGGGGAGCTGTTTTTT,CASSYGVISGELFF
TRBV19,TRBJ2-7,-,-,TGTGCCAGTAGTATGGGGAGGCAGGGATATTCCTACGAGCAGTACTTC,CASSMGRQGYSYEQYF
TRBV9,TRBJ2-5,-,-,TGTGCCAGCAGCGTAACTCAAGGGCAAGAGACCCAGTACTTC,CASSVTQGQETQYF
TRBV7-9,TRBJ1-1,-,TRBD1,TGTGCCAGCAGCTTAGAAGGGACAGGGGTAGTGAACACTGAAGCTTTCTTT,CASSLEGTGVVNTEAFF
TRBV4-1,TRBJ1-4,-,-,TGCGCCAGCAGCCAAATGGGGGCTTTAAATGAAAAACTGTTTTTT,CASSQMGALNEKLFF
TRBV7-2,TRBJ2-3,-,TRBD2,TGTGCCAGCAGCTTATTCTTTAGCGGGGGGACCGAGGCAGATACGCAGTATTTT,CASSLFFSGGTEADTQYF
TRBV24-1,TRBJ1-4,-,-,TGTGCCACCAGTGAAGCTGGTCCCGGGAGGGGTGAAAAACTGTTTTTT,CATSEAGPGRGEKLFF
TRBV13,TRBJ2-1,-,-,TGTGCCAGCAGCTTATCCCCTGAGCAGTTCTTC,CASSLSPEQFF
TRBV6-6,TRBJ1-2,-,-,TGTGCCAGCAGTCAGGGGACTGGCTACACCTTC,CASSQGTGYTF
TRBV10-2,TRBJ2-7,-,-,TGCGCCAGCACCCTAACCGACTCTCGCTCCCACGAGCAGTACTTC,CASTLTDSRSHEQYF
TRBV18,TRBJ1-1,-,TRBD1,TGTGCCAGCTCTCCCCGGCAGGGGGACACTGAAGCTTTCTTT,CASSPRQGDTEAFF
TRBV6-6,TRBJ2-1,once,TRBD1,TGTGCCAGCAGTCCCGCCGGGACAGTGTACAATGAGCAGTTCTTC,CASSPAGTVYNEQFF
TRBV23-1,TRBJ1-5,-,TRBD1,TGCGCCAGCAGTCCAGACAACGACAGGGTTGATCAGCCCCAGCATTTT,CASSPDNDRVDQPQHF
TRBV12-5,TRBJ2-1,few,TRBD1,TGTGCTAGTGGCCCCGGGACAGGGGGCTACAATGAGCAGTTCTTC,CASGPGTGGYNEQFF
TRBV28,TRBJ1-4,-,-,TGTGCCAGCAGTTCCGACAGCAGGGGTAATGAAAAACTGTTTTTT,CASSSDSRGNEKLFF
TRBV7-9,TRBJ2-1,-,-,TGTGCCAGCAGCTTAGGGGTTGGGGGCCCTTCCTACAATGAGCAGTTCTTC,CASSLGVGGPSYNEQFF
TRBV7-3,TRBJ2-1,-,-,TGTGCCAGCAGCTTGTTCATGAGCTCCTACAATGAGCAGTTCTTC,CASSLFMSSYNEQFF
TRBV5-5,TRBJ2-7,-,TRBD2,TGTGCCAGCAGCTTGGGTAGCGGGGGGTACGAGCAGTACTTC,CASSLGSGGYEQYF
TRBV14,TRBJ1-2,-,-,TGTGCCAGCAGCCAAAGGGCCCTACAGGTCGGGGGCTACACCTTC,CASSQRALQVGGYTF